One and the same sample provided the 24 T cell receptor beta chains below, sequenced in a study of T cells in Graves' hyperthyroidism and ophthalmopathy. Amplification targeted TCR beta CDR3 regions from RNA transcripts. First-round RT-PCR targeting the TCR CDR3 was performed with the HTBI primer set. One entry per CDR3 protein results from TCRdb running MiXCR on the multiplex PCR reads. The sample carries hundreds of thousands of distinct CDR3 sequences, about two fifths recorded once. The sequenced sample was blood. Receptor source: a young man with Graves' hyperthyroidism.

This sequence joins TRBV20-1 and TRBJ2-7, with D perhaps being TRBD1 or TRBD2 (5 bases each). V dropped 0 bases and J dropped 4 bases, with 10 bases sitting between them. Looked up from germline, CDR1 is DFQATT and CDR2 is SNEGSKA (reference sequence). The CDR3 runs to 13 residues. CDR3 coding DNA: TGCAGTGCTAGAGATGGGGGAGTTTACGAGCAGTACTTC. Translating it yields CSARDGGVYEQYF.

The gene calls are TRBV11-2 and TRBJ1-3; no reliable D call. This CDR3 comprises 15 residues. Trimming left V 5 bases short and J 4 bases short, with 15 bases between. From germline, CDR1 is SGHAT and CDR2 FQNNGV. The CDR3 spells CASSGVGPIGNTIYF. Here the CDR3 DNA reads TGTGCCAGCAGCGGGGTGGGTCCAATCGGAAACACCATATATTTT.

The chain is built from TRBV5-1 and TRBJ2-2; no clear D gene. This CDR3 has 14 amino acids. Trimming removed 6 bases at V and 2 bases at J, with 11 bases between. From germline, CDR1 is SGHRS and CDR2 YFSETQ. The CDR3, as DNA: TGCGCCAGCAACGATATCGTAAACACCGGGGAGCTGTTTTTT. Translated: CASNDIVNTGELFF.

This clonotype was seen at least ten times. This chain joins TRBV7-9 and TRBJ1-1; TRBD1 matches 9 bases. Trimming at V came to 5 bases and at J to 3 bases, leaving 13 bases not matched to a gene. Germline CDR1 is SEHNR and CDR2 is FQNEAQ (reference sequence). The CDR3 contains 17 residues. The chain's CDR3 is CASSQTRTGDAHTEAFF. CDR3 coding DNA: TGTGCCAGCAGCCAAACTCGGACAGGGGACGCCCACACTGAAGCTTTCTTT. The full variable domain, with the rest looked up from reference TRBV7-9 and TRBJ1-1, is DTGVSQNPRHKITKRGQNVTFRCDPISEHNRLYWYRQTLGQGPEFLTYFQNEAQLEKSRLLSDRFSAERPKGSFSTLEIQRTEQGDSAMYLCASSQTRTGDAHTEAFFGQGTRLTVV.

V gene TRBV9 combines with J gene TRBJ1-1, with D perhaps TRBD1 (6 bases). Trimming left V 5 bases short and J 1 base short, with 12 bases between. This CDR3 region has 14 residues. Germline V lookup: CDR1 SGDLS, CDR2 YYNGEE. CDR3 nucleotides: TGTGCCAGCAGGATGATGACAGGGAACACTGAAGCTTTCTTT. Its translation: CASRMMTGNTEAFF.

This clonotype was observed at least ten times. The rearrangement joins TRBV20-1 to TRBJ2-5; no clear D. The CDR3 spans 13 residues. Trimming removed 1 base from V and 2 bases from J, with 8 bases in between. Germline CDR1 is DFQATT and CDR2 is SNEGSKA (reference sequence). The CDR3 sequence is CSARGARQETQYF. The CDR3 DNA sequence: TGCAGTGCTAGAGGGGCTAGGCAAGAGACCCAGTACTTC.

The chain couples TRBV25-1 to TRBJ2-5, with TRBD1 matching over 7 bases. The germline CDR1 and CDR2 sequences are MGHDK and SYGVNS. J was trimmed by 5 bases and V by 4 bases; bases with no gene match: 4. CDR3 size: 13 residues. This CDR3 reads CASSATGPETQYF. CDR3 bases: TGTGCCAGCAGTGCGACAGGGCCGGAGACCCAGTACTTC.

The chain joins TRBV7-6 to TRBJ2-5; TRBD1 is a possible D gene (6 bases). Trimming cost V 3 bases and J 5 bases, with 16 bases left between them. The germline CDR1 and CDR2 sequences are SGHVS and FNYEAQ. The CDR3 has 15 residues. The CDR3 sequence: CASSLATPRGETQYF. In nucleotides, the CDR3 is TGTGCCAGCAGCTTGGCTACCCCCAGGGGTGAGACCCAGTACTTC.

The chain employs TRBV4-2 and TRBJ2-2; D possibly uses TRBD1 or TRBD2 (5 bases each). This CDR3 has 16 amino acids. The V end was cut by 2 bases, the J end by 7 bases, with 17 bases between. CDR1 is LGHNA, CDR2 YNFKEQ, per germline. The CDR3 bases are TGTGCCAGCAGCCAACCTTGGGACGTCTCGGGCGGGGAGCTGTTTTTT. Translating it yields CASSQPWDVSGGELFF.

The rearrangement uses TRBV19 and TRBJ1-1; weak D call: TRBD1 (6 bases). The CDR3 extends over 13 amino acids. Germline CDR1 and CDR2: LNHDA and SQIVND (reference sequence). Trimming stripped 6 bases from V and 3 bases from J, with 11 bases between. This CDR3 is CASRRTDYTEAFF. The CDR3 nucleotides read TGTGCCAGTAGGCGGACAGACTACACTGAAGCTTTCTTT. Based on the CDR3 plus reference TRBV19 and TRBJ1-1, the full variable domain is DGGITQSPKYLFRKEGQNVTLSCEQNLNHDAMYWYRQDPGQGLRLIYYSQIVNDFQKGDIAEGYSVSREKKESFPLTVTSAQKNPTAFYLCASRRTDYTEAFFGQGTRLTVV.

Details on this clonotype: Sequence at one end of the junction differs from germline and may be a read error. The rearrangement uses TRBV20-1 and TRBJ1-1; maybe TRBD1 (6 bases). Germline CDR1 DFQATT, CDR2 SNEGSKA (reference sequence). The CDR3 has 14 amino acids. The CDR3 sequence: CSSLETGLNTEASF. DNA of the CDR3: TGCAGTTCGCTCGAGACAGGCCTCAACACTGAAGCTTCCTTT.

This clonotype was seen ten or more times. The gene calls are TRBV7-9 and TRBJ1-4; unclear D gene. Germline CDR1 reads SEHNR; CDR2 reads FQNEAQ (reference sequence). V was pared by 5 bases and J by 5 bases, with 6 bases between. This CDR3 has 12 amino acids. The CDR3 region is CASSHPNEKLFF. In DNA form, the CDR3 reads TGTGCCAGCAGCCATCCAAATGAAAAACTGTTTTTT.

This clonotype was recorded many times. The CDR3 DNA follows: TGCAGCGTTGTAGGGACAGGGACCTCCTACGAGCAGTACTTC. The encoded protein is CSVVGTGTSYEQYF. The chain links TRBV29-1 to TRBJ2-7, with 9 bases lining up with TRBD1. Germline assignment: CDR1 SQVTM and CDR2 ANQGSEA. V was pared by 4 bases and J by 0 bases, with 4 bases of the junction left unmatched. The CDR3 contains 14 residues.

The J gene is TRBJ2-2, the V gene TRBV7-9, with 9 positions matching TRBD1. The junction had 12 bases not matched to a gene; V was cut back by 0 bases and J by 7 bases. This CDR3 has 18 amino acids. The V gene's germline CDR1 is SEHNR and CDR2 FQNEAQ (reference sequence). CDR3 nucleotides: TGTGCCAGCAGCTTAGCTACAGGGGGCTCCGCAACCGGCGGGGAGCTGTTTTTT. Protein sequence: CASSLATGGSATGGELFF.

The chain couples TRBV10-3 to TRBJ2-7; D unresolved. This CDR3 is built from 14 residues. Germline V gene data show CDR1 as ENHRY and CDR2 as SYGVKD. The V end lost 6 bases, the J end lost 3 bases, and 15 bases lay between the germline ends. This CDR3 is CAISVSDAGYEQYF. The CDR3 DNA follows: TGTGCCATCAGCGTGTCCGATGCTGGCTACGAGCAGTACTTC.

CDR3: CASRTGTGVEQYF. The CDR3 bases are TGTGCCAGCAGAACCGGGACAGGGGTAGAGCAGTACTTC. The chain employs TRBV2 and TRBJ2-7; TRBD1 agrees at 10 bases. After removal of 6 bases from V and 7 bases from J, the junction contained 6 bases not matched to a gene. The germline V gene has CDR1 SNHLY and CDR2 FYNNEI. This CDR3 is built from 13 residues.

This clonotype appeared many times. This chain joins TRBV9 and TRBJ1-2; D perhaps matches TRBD1 (5 bases). The V end lost 0 bases, the J end lost 2 bases, and 8 bases lay between the germline ends. CDR3 length equals 14 residues. The germline V gene has CDR1 SGDLS and CDR2 YYNGEE. The CDR3 DNA follows: TGTGCCAGCAGCGTAGGAGGGGTAAACTATGGCTACACCTTC. Protein: CASSVGGVNYGYTF.

This clonotype was seen a handful of times. The V gene is TRBV6-6, the J gene TRBJ1-1; tentative D call: TRBD1 (6 bases). V shed 4 bases and J shed 3 bases, with 9 bases lying between them. The CDR3 is made up of 13 amino acids. Germline V lookup: CDR1 MNHNY, CDR2 SVGAGI (reference sequence). The DNA for the CDR3 is TGTGCCAGCAGTTCTTACAGGGACACTGAAGCTTTCTTT. Encoded protein: CASSSYRDTEAFF.

A note on this clonotype: Just one base apart from a much larger clone, this may be a read error. Since no conserved phenylalanine or tryptophan closes the CDR3, a read error is the likely cause. The CDR3 nucleotides read TGCAGTGCTAAACGTACCGACAGGACCACTGAAGCTTTCTCT. Translating it yields CSAKRTDRTTEAFS. The chain employs TRBV20-1 and TRBJ1-1; D perhaps matches TRBD1 (6 bases). CDR3 length equals 14 residues. V was clipped by 4 bases and J by 4 bases, with 16 bases between them. Germline V gives CDR1 DFQATT, CDR2 SNEGSKA (reference sequence).

This clonotype has only a few counts. The chain has TRBV7-9 and TRBJ1-1; TRBD1 might be the D (6 bases). Germline V gives CDR1 SEHNR, CDR2 FQNEAQ (reference sequence). V was trimmed by 4 bases and J by 3 bases, leaving 15 bases between them. This CDR3 has 15 residues. The CDR3 DNA follows: TGTGCCAGCAGCTACCGCAGGGGATCGGACACTGAAGCTTTCTTT. This encodes CASSYRRGSDTEAFF.

This clonotype was observed at least ten times. The V call is TRBV15, the J call TRBJ2-2; D gene uncertain. Germline V gene sequence: CDR1 LNHNV, CDR2 YYDKDF (reference sequence). The CDR3 is 14 residues long. V dropped 0 bases and J dropped 5 bases, with 7 bases sitting between them. The CDR3 spells CATSRDGQTGELFF. In DNA, the CDR3 is TGTGCCACCAGCAGAGATGGGCAGACCGGGGAGCTGTTTTTT. Variable domain in full (rest from reference TRBV15 and TRBJ2-2): DAMVIQNPRYQVTQFGKPVTLSCSQTLNHNVMYWYQQKSSQAPKLLFHYYDKDFNNEADTPDNFQSRRPNTSFCFLDIRSPGLGDTAMYLCATSRDGQTGELFFGEGSRLTVL.

This clonotype was counted once. The chain employs TRBV20-1 and TRBJ1-1, with 10 bases identical to TRBD1. This CDR3 is built from 14 residues. Trimming took 3 bases from V and 11 from J; bases not matched to a gene: 12. CDR1 is DFQATT, CDR2 SNEGSKA, per germline (reference sequence). The CDR3 DNA is TGCAGTGCTAGTGGGACAGGGGAGTCTTTTATGGCTTTCTTT. Its protein is CSASGTGESFMAFF.

This clonotype was detected only a few times. The V call is TRBV7-2, the J call TRBJ1-3; TRBD1 matches 7 bases. J was trimmed by 1 base and V by 6 bases; bases with no gene match: 6. Germline CDR1 SGHTA, CDR2 FQGNSA. The CDR3 loop spans 15 amino acids. CDR3 residues: CASSGPGGSGNTIYF. CDR3 bases: TGTGCCAGCAGTGGGCCAGGGGGTTCTGGAAACACCATATATTTT.

V and J are TRBV29-1 and TRBJ2-7; D not certain. Germline V gene sequence: CDR1 SQVTM, CDR2 ANQGSEA. V dropped 8 bases and J dropped 4 bases, with 9 bases sitting between them. The CDR3 is 10 amino acids. The CDR3 nucleotides are TGCAGCTTAGACGGATACGAGCAGTACTTC. This sequence encodes CSLDGYEQYF.